This T cell receptor (beta chain) is from a study of blood T cell repertoires in COVID-19. Profiled with immunoSEQ multiplex PCR; TCRdb holds only in-frame clones, not every one. This sample yields around 280,000 clones, of which 85% to 90% are seen a single time; roughly 1.6% belongs to the top ten. CDR1 is MNHEY, CDR2 SMNVEV, per germline (reference sequence). J gave up 1 base and V 6 bases, and 11 bases lay outside the gene matches. The CDR3 extends over 17 amino acids. The rearrangement joins TRBV27 to TRBJ2-4; the match to TRBD1 covers 8 bases. Sample: PBMCs or T cells enriched from blood (not recorded which). The sequence came from a woman between 18 and 29 years old with acute COVID-19. The CDR3 loop reads CASSNPVRQGAKNIQYF. The CDR3 nucleotides are TGTGCCAGCAGCAACCCCGTAAGACAGGGGGCCAAAAACATTCAGTACTTC.